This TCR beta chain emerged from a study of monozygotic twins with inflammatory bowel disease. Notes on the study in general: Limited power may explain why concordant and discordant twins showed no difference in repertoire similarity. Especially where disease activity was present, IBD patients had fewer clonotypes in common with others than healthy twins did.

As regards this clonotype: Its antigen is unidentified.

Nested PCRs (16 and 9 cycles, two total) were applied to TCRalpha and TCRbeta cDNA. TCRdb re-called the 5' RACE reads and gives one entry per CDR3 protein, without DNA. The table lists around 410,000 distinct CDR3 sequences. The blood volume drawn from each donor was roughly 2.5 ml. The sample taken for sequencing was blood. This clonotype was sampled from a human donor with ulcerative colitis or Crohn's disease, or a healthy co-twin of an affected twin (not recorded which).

CDR3 in amino acids: CSVLGGDIQYF. The genes are TRBV20-1 and TRBJ2-4; TCRdb designates TRBD1, a call that cannot be tested without DNA. The germline V gene has CDR1 DFQATT and CDR2 SNEGSKA (reference sequence). The CDR3 spans 11 residues.